This T cell receptor beta chain derives from a study of shared T cell receptors in the human thymus (dated by TCRdb to the early 2020s). Looking at the study overall: The study examined how self-reactive, shared T-cell receptor alpha chains are generated in the human thymus.

The CDR3 covers 14 residues, taking in both the cysteine and the phenylalanine. Only the CDR3 region is kept as DNA, spanning 42 bases read in frame from base 1. The germline V and J ends show losses of 5 bases and 4 bases respectively, and no gene match explains 6 bases of the junction. The germline V gene encodes CDR1 LNHDA and CDR2 SQIVND (reference sequence). Receptor amplification or capture employed the immunoSEQ multiplex PCR assay. Imported from immuneACCESS, the table was reduced by TCRdb to in-frame sequences with V and J called. These copies leave out some clones; in studies compared against another copy, an unresolved V gene accounts for under half, and the cause of the remainder is not known. For this sample there are about 660,000 clones; 70% to 90% appear just once. The biggest ten clones account for about 0.0094% of the sample. Worth noting for this clone: This clone's antigen is unknown. Base qualities are not recorded, but no much larger clone differs from it by a single base.

These data were also filed under a second study, of human thymus T cells. As the second study states: Immunologically healthy infants undergoing open corrective cardiac surgery for congenital heart defects in Finland were used as donors. Thymus tissue was collected as surgical resects that were removed during corrective cardiac surgery. Usage of V and J gene segments appeared to be biased in both the thymic and the peripheral blood repertoires. Highly overlapping thymic TCR repertoires among unrelated individuals were reported in the related research. The study characterized TCR alpha and beta repertoires from eight infant thymus samples and a few related peripheral blood samples. Donor ages ranging from 7 to 244 days were recorded, and about six male and a couple of female infants were included in the cohort. Thymocytes were released mechanically from tissue and stored at -70 °C as pellets of roughly 9.5-32 million cells. A QIAsymphony instrument was used to extract genomic DNA from the frozen cell pellets. Using the immunoSEQ multiplex PCR assay, the TCRB and TCRAD loci were amplified from a standardized quantity of quality-controlled genomic DNA. Amplicons spanned the V(D)J region at a length sufficient to cover the CDR3 and identify V and J genes. Through the commercial immunoSEQ service, the amplicons were sequenced on an Illumina platform. Primer bias and sequencing errors were corrected using previously described methods, and TCRAD and TCRB definitions followed the IMGT database. Analysis of the repertoires was done with immunoSEQ Analyzer 3.0 and VDJTools and included basic statistics, V/J segment usage, diversity estimates, rarefaction and pairwise overlap. Diversity was estimated using the Chao1, ChaoE, Efron-Thisted, Shannon and inverse Simpson indices, and was also estimated on datasets down-sampled to the size of the smallest sample. Repertoire overlap used strict matching of CDR3 nucleotide sequence, V gene and J gene, with Jaccard-based multidimensional scaling clustering. On average, thymus samples gave 750,000 to 950,000 unique TCRB clonotypes, whereas blood samples gave roughly 80,000.

The chain was built from TRBV19 and TRBJ1-2; 8 bases in between match TRBD1. This TCR came from a boy in the first two years of life with a congenital heart defect. Donor details come from another sample of the same person, matched by shared clones. Sequencing input: thymocytes. DNA sequence: TGTGCCAGTAGTCCCAGGGGGCGGATCTATGGCTACACCTTC. The resulting protein is CASSPRGRIYGYTF. Here the CDR3 is joined to the reference TRBV19 and TRBJ1-2 genes, and the full variable domain is: DGGITQSPKYLFRKEGQNVTLSCEQNLNHDAMYWYRQDPGQGLRLIYYSQIVNDFQKGDIAEGYSVSREKKESFPLTVTSAQKNPTAFYLCASSPRGRIYGYTFGSGTRLTVV.